This T cell receptor beta chain was captured in a study of patients and donors after allogeneic stem cell transplantation. Trimming removed 2 bases from V and 8 bases from J, with 7 bases in between. Germline V CDR1 and CDR2: GTSNPN, SVGIG (reference sequence). This CDR3 is 11 amino acids long. This clonotype has just a few counts. TCRdb ran MiXCR on the RT-PCR reads and lists one entry per CDR3 protein. Here the sample spans about 400,000 distinct CDR3 sequences, around 15% being singletons. This receptor was identified in a human donor who was either an allogeneic HSCT recipient or a stem cell or donor lymphocyte infusion donor (not recorded which). It is not recorded whose cells these are; they may come from a transplant donor. The chain uses TRBV30 and TRBJ2-1; unclear D gene. The source material was blood, either unsorted or a sorted T cell fraction (not recorded which). CDR3 DNA: TGTGCCTGGAGTCCTCAGGATGAGCAGTTCTTC. This gives the protein CAWSPQDEQFF.